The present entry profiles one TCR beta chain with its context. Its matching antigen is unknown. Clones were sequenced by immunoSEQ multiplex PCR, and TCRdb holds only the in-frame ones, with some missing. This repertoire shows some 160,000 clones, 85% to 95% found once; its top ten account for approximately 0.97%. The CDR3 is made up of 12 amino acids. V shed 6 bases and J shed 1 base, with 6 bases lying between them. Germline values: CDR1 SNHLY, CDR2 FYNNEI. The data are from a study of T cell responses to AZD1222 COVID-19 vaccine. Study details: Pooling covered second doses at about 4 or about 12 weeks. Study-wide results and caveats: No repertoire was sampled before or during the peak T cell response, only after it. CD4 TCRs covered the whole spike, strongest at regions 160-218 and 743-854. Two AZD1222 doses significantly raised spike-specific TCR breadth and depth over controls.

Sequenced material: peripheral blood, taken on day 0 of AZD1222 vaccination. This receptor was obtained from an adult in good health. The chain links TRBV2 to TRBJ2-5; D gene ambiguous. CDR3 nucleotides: TGTGCCAGCAGCGGCTTCCAAGAGACCCAGTACTTC. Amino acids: CASSGFQETQYF.